The 29 T cell receptor beta chains below all came from one sample that was sequenced in a study of T-cell memory formation after mild COVID-19. TCRdb recomputed calls from the 5' RACE reads with MiXCR, one row per CDR3 protein. The data contain 470,000 or so distinct CDR3 sequences, 15% to 20% of them singletons. The sequenced sample was PBMCs or a T cell subset sorted from them (not recorded which). The receptors shown here come from an adult woman who had mild COVID-19 (a few samples of this study predate the infection). Cell type and time point are not known.

The chain employs TRBV19 and TRBJ2-3, with 8 bases aligning to TRBD2. From germline, CDR1 is LNHDA and CDR2 SQIVND (reference sequence). This CDR3 is 16 amino acids long. Trimming at V came to 7 bases and at J to 0 bases, leaving 9 bases not matched to a gene. CDR3 sequence reads: CASIPGGAYSTDTQYF. The CDR3 coding sequence is TGTGCCAGTATCCCCGGGGGGGCCTACAGCACAGATACGCAGTATTTT.

V is TRBV6-2 or TRBV6-3 and J is TRBJ1-5; 11 positions agree with TRBD1. The CDR3 sequence is 19 residues long. Germline V gene sequence: CDR1 MNHEY, CDR2 SVGEGT. The ends lost 1 base at V and 0 bases at J; junction bases unmatched: 8. Here the CDR3 DNA reads TGTGCCAGCAGTTACTTAGGTGGACAGGGGGCGAATAGCAATCAGCCCCAGCATTTT. Translated, it gives CASSYLGGQGANSNQPQHF.

This clonotype was seen a few times. This rearrangement joins TRBV5-4 to TRBJ2-1, with 7 bases that match TRBD1. Germline lookup yields CDR1 SGHNT and CDR2 YYREEE (reference sequence). With 4 bases clipped from V and 10 bases from J, the junction kept 8 bases outside the gene matches. The CDR3 loop spans 13 amino acids. The DNA for the CDR3 is TGTGCCAGCAGCCCCGGGACAGCCAAGGAGCAGTTCTTC. It is translated as CASSPGTAKEQFF.

V gene TRBV24-1 combines with J gene TRBJ2-1; either TRBD1 or TRBD2 may fit D (5 bases each). The CDR3 is 13 residues long. Per germline, CDR1 KGHDR and CDR2 SFDVKD. V lost 3 bases to trimming and J lost 10 bases, with 12 bases between them. The CDR3 sequence is CATSDLGTYEQFF. Written as DNA, the CDR3 is TGTGCCACCAGTGATCTCGGGACCTACGAGCAGTTCTTC.

This clonotype was observed at least ten times. The chain has TRBV20-1 and TRBJ1-1; D is possibly TRBD1 (6 bases). The germline gives CDR1 DFQATT, CDR2 SNEGSKA (reference sequence). The CDR3 length is 15 residues. The V end was cut by 0 bases, the J end by 0 bases, with 11 bases between. In nucleotides, the CDR3 is TGCAGTGCTAGAGAAGATAGGACAGTGAACACTGAAGCTTTCTTT. It yields the protein CSAREDRTVNTEAFF.

The CDR3: CASSLGQGAFTYNEQFF. The CDR3 bases are TGCGCCAGCAGCCTTGGACAGGGCGCATTCACCTACAATGAGCAGTTCTTC. This chain connects TRBV5-1 to TRBJ2-1; 8 nucleotides agree with TRBD1. In germline, CDR1 is SGHRS, CDR2 YFSETQ. This CDR3 comprises 17 residues. Trimming removed 4 bases from V and 2 bases from J; junction bases left unmatched: 11.

The chain links TRBV11-2 to TRBJ2-4, with TRBD1 identical over 9 bases. Germline CDR1 is SGHAT and CDR2 is FQNNGV. The CDR3 has 15 amino acids. V gave up 5 bases and J gave up 3 bases; unmatched junction bases: 5. CDR3 DNA sequence: TGTGCCAGCAGCAAGGACAGGGGAATCAAAAACATTCAGTACTTC. Its translation is CASSKDRGIKNIQYF.

This clonotype was observed a handful of times. Compared with germline, one end of the junction differs, possibly owing to a read error. The chain has TRBV3-1 and TRBJ1-4; tentatively, D is TRBD1 (6 bases). The CDR3 spans 16 residues. Germline V gene lookup returns CDR1 LGHDT and CDR2 YNNKEL (reference sequence). The CDR3 loop reads CASSKGQLPTNENLFF. CDR3 DNA: TGTGCCAGCAGCAAAGGACAGCTTCCAACTAATGAAAACCTGTTTTTT.

The J gene is TRBJ1-1, the V gene TRBV5-1; D uncertain. Germline CDR1 reads SGHRS; CDR2 reads YFSETQ. The CDR3 consists of 13 residues. Deletions cut 7 bases from V and 1 base from J, with 11 bases between. In nucleotides, the CDR3 is TGCGCCAGCGCCGACGGAGGGAACACTGAAGCTTTCTTT. This codes for CASADGGNTEAFF.

The chain employs TRBV6-6 and TRBJ2-7, with a possible D match to TRBD1 (6 bases). V lost 6 bases and J 2 bases, leaving 17 bases between the germline ends. The CDR3 spans 15 residues. Germline V gene sequence: CDR1 MNHNY, CDR2 SVGAGI (reference sequence). This CDR3 reads CASSEKGVGAYEQYF. The CDR3, as DNA: TGTGCCAGCAGCGAGAAGGGGGTAGGGGCCTACGAGCAGTACTTC.

J is TRBJ1-4 and V is TRBV4-1; D is unclear. The CDR3 is 13 residues long. CDR1 is MGHRA and CDR2 is YSYEKL in the germline V gene. The V end was cut by 4 bases, the J end by 8 bases, with 11 bases between. This CDR3 reads CASSLGSGEKLFF. CDR3 in DNA: TGCGCCAGCAGCCTAGGGTCCGGCGAAAAACTGTTTTTT.

V is TRBV20-1 and J is TRBJ1-6; no definite D call. The CDR3 sequence is 13 residues long. V was trimmed by 5 bases and J by 6 bases, leaving 11 bases between them. Germline lookup yields CDR1 DFQATT and CDR2 SNEGSKA (reference sequence). In DNA, the CDR3 is TGCAGTGCTCCGGGCCTGGGTAATTCACCCCTCCACTTT. It codes for CSAPGLGNSPLHF.

This clonotype was picked up a small number of times. The rearrangement joins TRBV12-3 or TRBV12-4 to TRBJ1-4; D is ambiguous. V lost 7 bases and J lost 5, with 11 bases in between. The CDR3 is 13 amino acids. This CDR3 reads CASKDLWNEKLFF. The CDR3 coding sequence is TGTGCCAGCAAGGACCTTTGGAATGAAAAACTGTTTTTT.

The chain is built from TRBV12-3 or TRBV12-4 and TRBJ2-1; 12 nucleotides agree with TRBD2. The CDR3 runs 16 residues. Losses at the gene ends were 2 bases for V and 9 bases for J; bases not matched to a gene: 8. The DNA for the CDR3 is TGTGCCAGCAGTTTATGGGCTAGCGGGGGGGCCCTTGAGCAGTTCTTC. Amino acid sequence: CASSLWASGGALEQFF.

Many counts were recorded for this clonotype. The chain recombines TRBV10-3 with TRBJ2-7; tentatively, D is TRBD1 or TRBD2 (6 bases each). This CDR3 spans 14 amino acids. V shed 8 bases and J shed 7 bases, with 21 bases lying between them. CDR1 ENHRY and CDR2 SYGVKD come from the germline V gene. The CDR3 is CAIGDSQGTGEQYF. CDR3 DNA: TGTGCCATCGGGGACTCACAGGGTACGGGGGAGCAGTACTTC.

The V and J genes are TRBV7-2 and TRBJ1-2, with 12 bases fitting TRBD1. The length of the CDR3 is 17 residues. Losses at the gene ends were 4 bases for V and 5 bases for J; bases not matched to a gene: 11. Germline loops: CDR1 SGHTA, CDR2 FQGNSA. This CDR3 is CASSSQGGQGANYGYTF. The CDR3 DNA follows: TGTGCCAGCAGCTCCCAGGGGGGACAGGGGGCGAATTATGGCTACACCTTC.

The rearrangement joins TRBV20-1 to TRBJ2-7; D uncertain. The CDR3 sequence is 14 residues long. Germline assignment: CDR1 DFQATT and CDR2 SNEGSKA (reference sequence). Trimming took off 0 bases at V and 3 bases at J, with 12 bases between the two ends. The CDR3 nucleotides read TGCAGTGCTAGAGATCCATGGGTGGACTACGAGCAGTACTTC. It yields the protein CSARDPWVDYEQYF.

This clonotype was observed a few times. V and J are TRBV10-3 and TRBJ2-3; unclear D gene. The CDR3 has 11 amino acids. The germline V and J ends were trimmed by 7 bases and 2 bases, with 4 bases remaining between them. Germline V gene data show CDR1 as ENHRY and CDR2 as SYGVKD. The CDR3 nucleotides are TGTGCCATCACCGACACAGATACGCAGTATTTT. Protein: CAITDTDTQYF.

The sample holds a few counts of this clonotype. The rearrangement links TRBV2 to TRBJ2-6; D not resolved. The germline V gene encodes CDR1 SNHLY and CDR2 FYNNEI. V gave up 7 bases and J gave up 3 bases, with 7 bases separating them. The CDR3 consists of 13 residues. CDR3 amino acids: CASNKVGANVLTF. The CDR3 DNA reads as TGTGCCAGCAATAAAGTTGGGGCCAACGTCCTGACTTTC.

The chain links TRBV3-1 to TRBJ1-1; the D is unclear. This CDR3 spans 14 amino acids. The V end was cut by 3 bases, the J end by 6 bases, with 14 bases between. CDR1 is LGHDT and CDR2 is YNNKEL in the germline V gene (reference sequence). The CDR3 sequence: CASSHRTRQAEAFF. The CDR3 nucleotides are TGTGCCAGCAGCCATCGTACCCGGCAGGCTGAAGCTTTCTTT. The whole variable domain, filled in from reference TRBV3-1 and TRBJ1-1, reads DTAVSQTPKYLVTQMGNDKSIKCEQNLGHDTMYWYKQDSKKFLKIMFSYNNKELIINETVPNRFSPKSPDKAHLNLHINSLELGDSAVYFCASSHRTRQAEAFFGQGTRLTVV.

The chain is built from TRBV9 and TRBJ2-1, with TRBD1 matching over 7 bases. V lost 0 bases to trimming and J lost 2 bases; unmatched junction nucleotides: 8. Germline CDR1 SGDLS, CDR2 YYNGEE. The CDR3 is 17 residues long. As DNA, the CDR3 is TGTGCCAGCAGCGTAGCTGGGGGCAGGGGGACCTACAATGAGCAGTTCTTC. Protein sequence: CASSVAGGRGTYNEQFF.

This clonotype turned up a few times. The chain has TRBV4-2 and TRBJ2-3; no reliable D call. Germline CDR1 LGHNA, CDR2 YNFKEQ. Between the trimmed V and J ends, which lost 3 bases and 0 bases, there was a span of 13 bases. This CDR3 has 16 amino acids. This chain's CDR3 is CASSQTGPTSTDTQYF. CDR3 nucleotides: TGTGCCAGCAGCCAGACTGGACCCACTAGCACAGATACGCAGTATTTT.

This clonotype was counted between two and nine times. J is TRBJ2-1 and V is TRBV29-1, with D possibly TRBD2 on 6 matching bases. The CDR3 is 15 amino acids. Trimming took off 7 bases at V and 5 bases at J, with 21 bases between the two ends. The germline gives CDR1 SQVTM, CDR2 ANQGSEA. The CDR3, as DNA: TGCAGCGCCGGGGGACTGACGGGATGGAACAATGAGCAGTTCTTC. It is translated as CSAGGLTGWNNEQFF.

The table lists this clonotype with a few counts. For the CDR3, the DNA is TGTGCCAGCGGTCGGCATAGCAATCCACCCGGGGAGCTGTTTTTT. Its translation is CASGRHSNPPGELFF. The V and J genes are TRBV12-3 or TRBV12-4 and TRBJ2-2, with D unresolved. Trimming removed 8 bases at V and 6 bases at J, with 19 bases between. The CDR3 contains 15 residues.

The chain combines TRBV20-1 with TRBJ2-1, with 12 bases aligning to TRBD2. The CDR3 contains 15 residues. Losses at the gene ends were 3 bases for V and 8 bases for J; bases not matched to a gene: 8. Germline-derived CDR1 and CDR2 are DFQATT and SNEGSKA (reference sequence). As DNA, the CDR3 is TGCAGTGCTAGCCCGACTAGCGGGGGCCCCTATGAGCAGTTCTTC. It is translated as CSASPTSGGPYEQFF.

The V call is TRBV11-1, the J call TRBJ2-7; no firm D call. Trimming shortened V by 1 base and J by 5 bases, and 15 bases separated the two germline ends. In germline, CDR1 is SGHAT, CDR2 FQDESV (reference sequence). This CDR3 comprises 15 residues. CDR3 loop: CASSLDISDVDEQYF. The CDR3 DNA follows: TGTGCCAGCAGCTTAGACATTTCGGATGTGGACGAGCAGTACTTC.

V usage is TRBV4-3 and J usage is TRBJ2-2; weak D call: TRBD2 (6 bases). The CDR3 sequence is 14 residues long. Germline V gene sequence: CDR1 LGHNA, CDR2 YSLEER. V lost 6 bases and J 2 bases, leaving 10 bases between the germline ends. CDR3 coding DNA: TGCGCCAGCAGGTGGCGGGGTAACACCGGGGAGCTGTTTTTT. Amino acid sequence: CASRWRGNTGELFF.

This sequence joins TRBV20-1 and TRBJ2-1, with TRBD2 matching 13 bases. V lost 3 bases, J lost 8 bases, and 16 bases stayed unmatched. CDR1 is DFQATT, CDR2 SNEGSKA, per germline (reference sequence). The CDR3 spans 18 residues. CDR3 protein: CSARLGTSGTTFSDEQFF. The DNA of the CDR3 is TGCAGTGCTAGGTTGGGGACTAGCGGGACAACCTTTTCGGATGAGCAGTTCTTC.

This clonotype was detected many times. The chain links TRBV5-1 to TRBJ2-2; D is unclear. The CDR3 runs to 13 residues. CDR1 and CDR2 (germline): SGHRS, YFSETQ. V lost 1 base and J lost 5, with 6 bases in between. CDR3 in DNA: TGCGCCAGCAGCTTGTTCGGGACCGGGGAGCTGTTTTTT. Protein product: CASSLFGTGELFF.